Below, 32 T cell receptor beta chains from the same sample are listed, as sequenced in a study of blood T cell repertoires in COVID-19. Assay used: immunoSEQ multiplex PCR; TCRdb lists only in-frame clones, some missing. Of approximately 290,000 clones in the sample, around 89% were seen once. The sample taken for sequencing was peripheral blood. These receptors were collected from an older woman with acute or convalescent COVID-19.

This chain connects TRBV7-2 to TRBJ2-7; 7 nucleotides match TRBD1. The germline gives CDR1 SGHTA, CDR2 FQGNSA. This CDR3 spans 14 amino acids. The trim removed 1 base at V and 2 bases at J, leaving 2 bases unmatched. The CDR3 sequence is CASSLGDSTYEQYF. CDR3 DNA: TGTGCCAGCAGCTTAGGGGACAGTACCTACGAGCAGTACTTC.

This rearrangement joins TRBV6-5 to TRBJ1-6, with a tentative D call TRBD1 (6 bases). This CDR3 has 12 amino acids. Trimming left V 5 bases short and J 13 bases short, with 12 bases between. From germline, CDR1 is MNHEY and CDR2 SVGAGI. The CDR3 spells CASSKQGAPLHF. CDR3 bases: TGTGCCAGCAGTAAACAGGGAGCCCCCCTCCACTTT.

The V call is TRBV30, the J call TRBJ1-2; 9 nucleotides line up with TRBD1. CDR3 length equals 13 residues. The V gene end was trimmed by 3 bases and the J gene end by 8 bases; junction bases not matched to a gene: 7. The germline gives CDR1 GTSNPN, CDR2 SVGIG (reference sequence). CDR3 nucleotide sequence: TGTGCCTGGAGCCGGGACAGGGTTAAAGGCTACACCTTC. Its protein product is CAWSRDRVKGYTF.

The rearrangement links TRBV6-5 to TRBJ1-3, with a possible D match to TRBD1 (5 bases). The CDR3 loop spans 15 amino acids. The V gene lost 6 bases and the J gene lost 0 bases, with 12 bases spanning the gap. The germline CDR1 and CDR2 sequences are MNHEY and SVGAGI. This chain's CDR3 is CASRSTGFSGNTIYF. The CDR3 DNA follows: TGTGCCAGCAGATCTACAGGCTTCTCTGGAAACACCATATATTTT.

The V gene is TRBV5-4, the J gene TRBJ1-3, with 7 bases fitting TRBD1. V trimming: 0 bases; J trimming: 1 base; junction bases outside the gene matches: 1. This CDR3 contains 15 residues. CDR1 is SGHNT, CDR2 YYREEE, per germline (reference sequence). CDR3 sequence: CASSLAQGSGNTIYF. The DNA for the CDR3 is TGTGCCAGCAGCTTGGCACAGGGGTCTGGAAACACCATATATTTT.

This clone was detected only once. The chain is built from TRBV10-3 and TRBJ2-2; 8 bases match TRBD2. The CDR3 length is 15 residues. Losses at the gene ends were 7 bases for V and 5 bases for J; bases not matched to a gene: 9. CDR1 is ENHRY and CDR2 is SYGVKD in the germline V gene. CDR3 in DNA: TGTGCCATCAAAATCCCAGCGGGAGATACCGGGGAGCTGTTTTTT. It is translated as CAIKIPAGDTGELFF.

The chain combines TRBV5-1 with TRBJ2-5; maybe TRBD2 (6 bases). The CDR3 extends over 15 amino acids. Germline V lookup: CDR1 SGHRS, CDR2 YFSETQ. V lost 2 bases, J lost 1 base, and 12 bases lay in between. CDR3 protein: CASSLSGGAQETQYF. In DNA, the CDR3 is TGCGCCAGCAGCTTATCTGGAGGGGCCCAAGAGACCCAGTACTTC.

This clone was seen once. The V call is TRBV9, the J call TRBJ2-1; TRBD2 matches 16 bases. V shed 3 bases, J shed 7 bases, and the junction held 4 bases outside the gene matches. CDR1 and CDR2 from the germline V gene are SGDLS and YYNGEE. CDR3 length equals 16 residues. The CDR3 loop is CASSGGTSGRVNEQFF. The CDR3 region has the DNA TGTGCCAGCAGCGGAGGGACTAGCGGGAGGGTGAATGAGCAGTTCTTC.

J is TRBJ2-1 and V is TRBV12-3 or TRBV12-4; D is perhaps TRBD2 (5 bases). Trimming removed 3 bases from V and 9 bases from J, with 9 bases in between. This CDR3 has 12 amino acids. The CDR3 spells CASSFRGIEQFF. In DNA, the CDR3 is TGTGCCAGCAGTTTTCGGGGAATTGAGCAGTTCTTC.

This chain links TRBV3-1 (or the pseudogene TRBV3-2) with TRBJ1-4; D possibly corresponds to TRBD1 (6 bases). The CDR3 extends over 14 amino acids. V dropped 4 bases and J dropped 8 bases, with 14 bases sitting between them. Germline values: CDR1 LGHDT, CDR2 YNNKEL (reference sequence). CDR3 sequence: CASSPGGGMEKLFF. The CDR3 nucleotides read TGTGCCAGCAGCCCGGGGGGGGGCATGGAAAAACTGTTTTTT.

The J gene is TRBJ2-2, the V gene TRBV10-3, with 7 bases matching TRBD2. The CDR3 covers 13 residues. Germline CDR1 is ENHRY and CDR2 is SYGVKD. The V gene end was trimmed by 10 bases and the J gene end by 4 bases; junction bases not matched to a gene: 6. CDR3 region: CATGEGTTGELFF. The DNA for the CDR3 is TGTGCCACCGGGGAGGGGACCACCGGGGAGCTGTTTTTT.

This chain joins TRBV19 and TRBJ1-1; 9 bases line up with TRBD1. The CDR3 has 13 residues. Germline-derived CDR1 and CDR2 are LNHDA and SQIVND (reference sequence). Trimming removed 5 bases from V and 10 bases from J; junction bases left unmatched: 8. The CDR3 nucleotides read TGTGCCAGTAGTCACGGACAGGGGTACGGAGCTTTCTTT. This codes for CASSHGQGYGAFF. The variable domain in full, completed from reference TRBV19 and TRBJ1-1, reads DGGITQSPKYLFRKEGQNVTLSCEQNLNHDAMYWYRQDPGQGLRLIYYSQIVNDFQKGDIAEGYSVSREKKESFPLTVTSAQKNPTAFYLCASSHGQGYGAFFGQGTRLTVV.

About this clone: The sample holds other DNA sequences that translate to the same CDR3. The rearrangement joins TRBV18 to TRBJ2-7, with no clear D. Deletions cut 6 bases from V and 3 bases from J, with 9 bases between. The CDR3 has 12 amino acids. Germline CDR1 reads KGHSH; CDR2 reads LQKENI. CDR3 bases: TGTGCCAGCTCGCCCGGTGGCTACGAGCAGTACTTC. Translating gives CASSPGGYEQYF.

V is TRBV4-2 and J is TRBJ2-3; 8 bases are a match to TRBD2. J lost 1 base, V lost 1 base, and 1 base had no gene match. In germline, CDR1 is LGHNA, CDR2 YNFKEQ. This CDR3 comprises 15 residues. The CDR3 DNA reads TGTGCCAGCAGCCAAGCAGCGGGGGGCACAGATACGCAGTATTTT. Translating it yields CASSQAAGGTDTQYF.

This sequence joins TRBV6-5 and TRBJ1-5; 9 bases fit TRBD1. Trimming took 7 bases from V and 3 from J; bases not matched to a gene: 7. CDR1 is MNHEY, CDR2 SVGAGI, per germline. CDR3 length: 15 residues. CDR3 sequence: CASTGQGLSNQPQHF. CDR3 sequence (DNA): TGTGCCAGCACTGGACAGGGGTTGTCCAATCAGCCCCAGCATTTT.

The V gene is TRBV3-1 (or the pseudogene TRBV3-2), the J gene TRBJ1-1; possible D gene TRBD1, 5 bases. The germline gives CDR1 LGHDT, CDR2 YNNKEL (reference sequence). This CDR3 comprises 13 residues. Trimming pared 4 bases from V and 2 bases from J, leaving 8 bases between. The CDR3: CASSLQVNTEAFF. The DNA for the CDR3 is TGTGCCAGCAGCCTACAGGTAAACACTGAAGCTTTCTTT.

J is TRBJ1-4 and V is TRBV20-1; possible D gene TRBD1, 6 bases. The CDR3 loop spans 15 amino acids. CDR1 and CDR2 from the germline V gene are DFQATT and SNEGSKA (reference sequence). Trimming removed 3 bases from V and 14 bases from J, with 25 bases in between. In DNA form, the CDR3 reads TGCAGTGCTAGTCGTGACAGGAAAAATAATTTCAGGCTGTTTTTT. It specifies CSASRDRKNNFRLFF.

This clone was recorded a few times. V gene TRBV9 combines with J gene TRBJ2-1, with 10 bases identical to TRBD2. With 3 bases clipped from V and 0 bases from J, the junction kept 3 bases outside the gene matches. Germline V gives CDR1 SGDLS, CDR2 YYNGEE. The CDR3 consists of 16 residues. The CDR3, as DNA: TGTGCCAGCAGCGCTAGCGGGGGCCCCTCCTACAATGAGCAGTTCTTC. Translating it yields CASSASGGPSYNEQFF.

This clone was seen a single time. The chain combines TRBV24-1 with TRBJ2-2; TRBD1 aligns across 9 bases. V lost 0 bases, J lost 1 base, and 5 bases stayed unmatched. The CDR3 length is 18 residues. Germline V gives CDR1 KGHDR, CDR2 SFDVKD. This chain's CDR3 is CATSDLGPGQGNTGELFF. CDR3 sequence (DNA): TGTGCCACCAGTGATTTGGGACCGGGACAGGGGAACACCGGGGAGCTGTTTTTT.

The CDR3 DNA reads as TGTGCCAGCAGCCTATGGTCGGGCGGGCAAAAACTGTTTTTT. Translating gives CASSLWSGGQKLFF. V and J are TRBV5-6 and TRBJ1-4; D is unclear. In germline, CDR1 is SGHDT, CDR2 YYEEEE. The CDR3 consists of 14 residues. Trimming removed 4 bases at V and 9 bases at J, with 16 bases between.

This clone has a single count. DNA of the CDR3: TGTGCCAGCAAACGTCCCGAGGGAAACACCATATATTTT. It yields the protein CASKRPEGNTIYF. V usage is TRBV9 and J usage is TRBJ1-3; D is undetermined. Trimming took off 6 bases at V and 4 bases at J, with 11 bases between the two ends. The germline V gene has CDR1 SGDLS and CDR2 YYNGEE. The CDR3 has 13 amino acids.

This rearrangement joins TRBV27 to TRBJ2-6, with a weak D call TRBD2 (5 bases). The ends were cut back, 7 bases at V and 2 bases at J, with 15 bases in the middle. This CDR3 is built from 16 residues. Per the germline V gene, CDR1 is MNHEY and CDR2 is SMNVEV (reference sequence). The CDR3 region is CASNRTPGTGANVLTF. The CDR3 nucleotides are TGTGCCAGCAATAGGACGCCCGGGACTGGGGCCAACGTCCTGACTTTC.

The chain couples TRBV5-4 to TRBJ1-1; TRBD1 aligns across 9 bases. Looked up from germline, CDR1 is SGHNT and CDR2 is YYREEE (reference sequence). CDR3 length: 17 residues. The trim removed 7 bases at V and 4 bases at J, leaving 17 bases unmatched. The CDR3 DNA is TGTGCCAGCGGACCCGGGACAGGGAGGCTGTCGTCCACTGAAGCTTTCTTT. The encoded protein is CASGPGTGRLSSTEAFF.

This chain connects TRBV24-1 to TRBJ2-3, with 10 bases matching TRBD1. The CDR3 extends over 17 amino acids. CDR1 and CDR2 (germline): KGHDR, SFDVKD. V was pared by 5 bases and J by 2 bases, with 9 bases of the junction left unmatched. The CDR3 spells CATSGATGGAYTDTQYF. In DNA, the CDR3 is TGTGCCACCAGTGGCGCGACAGGGGGCGCCTACACAGATACGCAGTATTTT.

The gene calls are TRBV6-5 and TRBJ2-5, with D possibly matching TRBD1 (6 bases). V was clipped by 1 base and J by 2 bases, with 14 bases between them. In germline, CDR1 is MNHEY, CDR2 SVGAGI. The CDR3 is 16 amino acids. In DNA, the CDR3 is TGTGCCAGCAGTTACTGGACCCAGGGGATGCAAGAGACCCAGTACTTC. Protein: CASSYWTQGMQETQYF.

The rearrangement links TRBV29-1 to TRBJ2-2; D perhaps matches TRBD2 (5 bases). The CDR3 covers 13 residues. Trimming left V 3 bases short and J 0 bases short, with 5 bases between. In germline, CDR1 is SQVTM, CDR2 ANQGSEA. The CDR3 is CSVDGANTGELFF. CDR3 nucleotide sequence: TGCAGCGTTGACGGGGCGAACACCGGGGAGCTGTTTTTT.

The chain links TRBV7-6 to TRBJ1-6; the D gene is possibly TRBD1 (6 bases). Trimming left V 3 bases short and J 7 bases short, with 13 bases between. The length of the CDR3 is 15 residues. The germline V gene encodes CDR1 SGHVS and CDR2 FNYEAQ. CDR3 protein: CASSLGHRANSPLHF. CDR3 nucleotide sequence: TGTGCCAGCAGCTTGGGGCACAGGGCCAATTCACCCCTCCACTTT.

This chain connects TRBV19 to TRBJ1-1; 12 nucleotides align to TRBD1. V shed 7 bases, J shed 0 bases, and the junction held 6 bases outside the gene matches. The germline CDR1 and CDR2 sequences are LNHDA and SQIVND (reference sequence). The CDR3 is 16 residues long. The CDR3 DNA is TGTGCCAGTAAGGGACAGGGGGCCTCCATGAACACTGAAGCTTTCTTT. Protein: CASKGQGASMNTEAFF.

The CDR3 bases are TGTGCCAGCAGTGAAGAAAAAGGGGGGAGGGGGTACAATGAGCAGTTCTTC. This encodes CASSEEKGGRGYNEQFF. J is TRBJ2-1 and V is TRBV6-1; D perhaps matches TRBD2 (7 bases). Trimming left V 1 base short and J 4 bases short, with 17 bases between. Germline V gene sequence: CDR1 MNHNS, CDR2 SASEGT. CDR3 length equals 17 residues.

CDR3 region: CATSSFRSTDTQYF. DNA for the CDR3: TGTGCCACCAGCAGTTTCAGGTCCACAGATACGCAGTATTTT. The genes are TRBV15 and TRBJ2-3; D unresolved. Germline V gene sequence: CDR1 LNHNV, CDR2 YYDKDF (reference sequence). The CDR3 loop spans 14 amino acids. Trimming took off 3 bases at V and 2 bases at J, with 9 bases between the two ends.

The V gene is TRBV28, the J gene TRBJ1-1; no reliable D call. The CDR3 extends over 13 amino acids. Trimming removed 8 bases at V and 3 bases at J, with 13 bases between. The germline V gene encodes CDR1 MDHEN and CDR2 SYDVKM. CDR3 coding DNA: TGTGCCAGCGTTACTGGAGGGTACACTGAAGCTTTCTTT. As protein: CASVTGGYTEAFF.

The gene calls are TRBV11-2 and TRBJ2-1; 10 nucleotides line up with TRBD2. V trimming: 6 bases; J trimming: 0 bases; junction bases outside the gene matches: 5. CDR3 length: 16 residues. Germline V gene sequence: CDR1 SGHAT, CDR2 FQNNGV. As DNA, the CDR3 is TGTGCCAGCAGACACCTAGCGGGAGTCTCCTACAATGAGCAGTTCTTC. This encodes CASRHLAGVSYNEQFF.